These T cell receptor beta chains were read from a single sample in a study of T cell therapy after organ transplantation. Some clones are missing from TCRdb's copy, which holds only in-frame ones; the method was immunoSEQ multiplex PCR. The repertoire has about 50,000 clones, about 94% of them found once; the top ten carry over 3%. No cognate antigen is known for these TCRs. Sample: CD8+ T cells from blood, taken before autologous CMV-specific T cell therapy. The receptor set was obtained from a human patient who had received a solid organ transplant and had CMV disease. CDR3s include the opening cysteine and the closing phenylalanine or tryptophan. Each record gives: CDR3 length, J gene, D gene, clone size, V gene, CDR3 protein, CDR3 DNA. D genes are given only for firm matches. Size tells how often a clone was seen (once, few, many) or the class of an expanded clone, and some rows leave it out.

len: 17
j_gene: TRBJ1-4
d_gene: NA
abundance: NA
v_gene: TRBV7-9
CDR3aa: CASSLVGDGALNEKLFF
CDR3nt: TGTGCCAGCAGCTTAGTAGGAGATGGGGCCCTTAATGAAAAACTGTTTTTT

len: 14
j_gene: TRBJ2-7
d_gene: TRBD2
abundance: NA
v_gene: TRBV10-2
CDR3aa: CASGGTSETYEQYF
CDR3nt: TGCGCCAGCGGTGGGACTAGCGAGACCTACGAGCAGTACTTC

len: 15
j_gene: TRBJ1-5
d_gene: TRBD1
abundance: NA
v_gene: TRBV19
CDR3aa: CASSIMDRGNQPQHF
CDR3nt: TGTGCCAGTAGTATAATGGACAGGGGCAATCAGCCCCAGCATTTT

len: 16
j_gene: TRBJ1-6
d_gene: NA
abundance: NA
v_gene: TRBV6-5
CDR3aa: CASSYSSPREGSPLHF
CDR3nt: TGTGCCAGCAGTTACTCGTCCCCCAGGGAAGGGTCACCCCTCCACTTT

len: 15
j_gene: TRBJ1-5
d_gene: NA
abundance: NA
v_gene: TRBV19
CDR3aa: CASSIGGSINQPQHF
CDR3nt: TGTGCCAGTAGTATAGGTGGCAGCATCAATCAGCCCCAGCATTTT

len: 15
j_gene: TRBJ1-5
d_gene: NA
abundance: NA
v_gene: TRBV7-9
CDR3aa: CASSLSTKAGQPQHF
CDR3nt: TGTGCCAGCAGCTTATCGACCAAAGCGGGTCAGCCCCAGCATTTT

len: 12
j_gene: TRBJ1-1
d_gene: NA
abundance: few
v_gene: TRBV30
CDR3aa: CAWSVGDTEAFF
CDR3nt: TGTGCCTGGAGTGTTGGGGACACTGAAGCTTTCTTT

len: 15
j_gene: TRBJ1-2
d_gene: NA
abundance: NA
v_gene: TRBV30
CDR3aa: CAWSNLDGPNYGYTF
CDR3nt: TGTGCCTGGAGTAACCTAGACGGTCCTAACTATGGCTACACCTTC

len: 13
j_gene: TRBJ2-7
d_gene: NA
abundance: NA
v_gene: TRBV5-4
CDR3aa: CASSPTRDHEQYF
CDR3nt: TGTGCCAGCAGCCCAACAAGAGACCACGAGCAGTACTTC

len: 15
j_gene: TRBJ1-1
d_gene: NA
abundance: NA
v_gene: TRBV5-3
CDR3aa: CARSPRGVVNTEAFF
CDR3nt: TGTGCCAGAAGCCCCCGGGGGGTCGTGAACACTGAAGCTTTCTTT

len: 15
j_gene: TRBJ2-2
d_gene: TRBD1
abundance: NA
v_gene: TRBV7-9
CDR3aa: CASSPGTGGHGELFF
CDR3nt: TGTGCCAGCAGCCCTGGGACAGGGGGACACGGGGAGCTGTTTTTT

len: 12
j_gene: TRBJ1-1
d_gene: NA
abundance: NA
v_gene: TRBV6-6
CDR3aa: CASGVRENEAFF
CDR3nt: TGTGCCAGCGGCGTCAGGGAAAATGAAGCTTTCTTT

len: 17
j_gene: TRBJ2-1
d_gene: TRBD2
abundance: NA
v_gene: TRBV7-2
CDR3aa: CASSDGLAGLFFNEQFF
CDR3nt: TGTGCCAGCAGCGACGGTCTAGCGGGTTTATTTTTCAATGAGCAGTTCTTC

len: 14
j_gene: TRBJ2-7
d_gene: TRBD1
abundance: NA
v_gene: TRBV4-1
CDR3aa: CASSQGRTGIEQYF
CDR3nt: TGCGCCAGCAGCCAAGGTAGGACAGGGATCGAGCAGTACTTC

len: 14
j_gene: TRBJ2-7
d_gene: NA
abundance: NA
v_gene: TRBV5-6
CDR3aa: CASSLAVKDYEQYF
CDR3nt: TGTGCCAGCAGCTTGGCCGTAAAGGACTACGAGCAGTACTTC

len: 17
j_gene: TRBJ2-3
d_gene: TRBD2
abundance: NA
v_gene: TRBV7-8
CDR3aa: CASSGLLAGAFSDTQYF
CDR3nt: TGTGCCAGCAGCGGCCTACTAGCGGGAGCTTTTTCAGATACGCAGTATTTT

len: 12
j_gene: TRBJ2-1
d_gene: NA
abundance: NA
v_gene: TRBV6-6
CDR3aa: CAIVDETNEQFF
CDR3nt: TGTGCCATCGTTGACGAGACTAATGAGCAGTTCTTC

len: 14
j_gene: TRBJ1-1
d_gene: TRBD1
abundance: NA
v_gene: TRBV27
CDR3aa: CASRILQGRTEAFF
CDR3nt: TGTGCCAGCAGGATATTACAGGGGCGCACTGAAGCTTTCTTT

len: 15
j_gene: TRBJ2-1
d_gene: TRBD2
abundance: NA
v_gene: TRBV27
CDR3aa: CASSLGLALYNEQFF
CDR3nt: TGTGCCAGCAGTTTAGGACTAGCTTTGTACAATGAGCAGTTCTTC

len: 12
j_gene: TRBJ2-7
d_gene: TRBD1
abundance: NA
v_gene: TRBV5-4
CDR3aa: CASRDRGGEQYF
CDR3nt: TGTGCCAGCAGGGACAGGGGAGGCGAGCAGTACTTC

len: 15
j_gene: TRBJ1-1
d_gene: NA
abundance: NA
v_gene: TRBV7-9
CDR3aa: CASSLAQGRSTEAFF
CDR3nt: TGTGCCAGCAGCTTAGCACAGGGAAGGAGCACTGAAGCTTTCTTT

len: 13
j_gene: TRBJ2-1
d_gene: TRBD2
abundance: NA
v_gene: TRBV6-6
CDR3aa: CASSYGRVNEQFF
CDR3nt: TGTGCCAGCAGTTACGGGAGGGTCAATGAGCAGTTCTTC

len: 12
j_gene: TRBJ1-1
d_gene: NA
abundance: few
v_gene: TRBV7-9
CDR3aa: CASRDGNTEAFF
CDR3nt: TGTGCCAGCAGGGACGGGAACACTGAAGCTTTCTTT

len: 15
j_gene: TRBJ1-2
d_gene: NA
abundance: NA
v_gene: TRBV5-1
CDR3aa: CASSDVKSANYGYTF
CDR3nt: TGCGCCAGCAGCGATGTAAAGAGCGCTAACTATGGCTACACCTTC

len: 13
j_gene: TRBJ2-7
d_gene: NA
abundance: NA
v_gene: TRBV5-1
CDR3aa: CASSLKQAYEQYF
CDR3nt: TGCGCCAGCAGCTTGAAACAGGCCTACGAGCAGTACTTC

len: 12
j_gene: TRBJ1-2
d_gene: NA
abundance: NA
v_gene: TRBV1
CDR3aa: CTTHAGICGYTF
CDR3nt: TGCACCACCCACGCGGGGATCTGCGGCTACACCTTC

len: 14
j_gene: TRBJ2-7
d_gene: NA
abundance: NA
v_gene: TRBV27
CDR3aa: CASSSGQGGDEQYF
CDR3nt: TGTGCCAGCAGTTCCGGACAGGGAGGGGACGAGCAGTACTTC

len: 12
j_gene: TRBJ2-2
d_gene: NA
abundance: once
v_gene: TRBV6-5
CDR3aa: CASRQNTGELFF
CDR3nt: TGTGCCAGCCGGCAGAACACCGGGGAGCTGTTTTTT

len: 16
j_gene: TRBJ1-1
d_gene: TRBD1
abundance: NA
v_gene: TRBV5-6
CDR3aa: CASSLIPGTGPTEAFF
CDR3nt: TGTGCCAGCAGCTTGATCCCCGGGACAGGGCCCACTGAAGCTTTCTTT